The sequence of this TCR beta chain was determined in a study of CD8+CD57+ T cells in acquired aplastic anemia. This clonotype has a handful of counts. Genomic DNA, the template, was used for profiling of the TCR beta VDJ and CDR3. TCRdb processed the reads anew with MiXCR; each CDR3 protein has one entry. This table holds roughly 200,000 distinct CDR3 sequences, roughly 63% found once. Patients chosen for sequencing had shown CD8+CD57+ cell expansion by flow cytometry. In all patients, the disease was severe acquired aplastic anemia. This CDR3 is built from 12 residues. CDR1 and CDR2 (germline): SNHLY, FYNNEI. Trimming pared 5 bases from V and 2 bases from J, leaving 6 bases between.

Source material: sorted CD4+, CD8+, or CD8+CD57+ T cells (not recorded which) from PBMCs. V usage is TRBV2 and J usage is TRBJ2-5; D gene ambiguous. This clonotype originated in a human donor with aplastic anemia. CDR3 sequence reads: CASSFGQETQYF. CDR3 DNA sequence: TGTGCCAGCAGTTTTGGGCAAGAGACCCAGTACTTC.